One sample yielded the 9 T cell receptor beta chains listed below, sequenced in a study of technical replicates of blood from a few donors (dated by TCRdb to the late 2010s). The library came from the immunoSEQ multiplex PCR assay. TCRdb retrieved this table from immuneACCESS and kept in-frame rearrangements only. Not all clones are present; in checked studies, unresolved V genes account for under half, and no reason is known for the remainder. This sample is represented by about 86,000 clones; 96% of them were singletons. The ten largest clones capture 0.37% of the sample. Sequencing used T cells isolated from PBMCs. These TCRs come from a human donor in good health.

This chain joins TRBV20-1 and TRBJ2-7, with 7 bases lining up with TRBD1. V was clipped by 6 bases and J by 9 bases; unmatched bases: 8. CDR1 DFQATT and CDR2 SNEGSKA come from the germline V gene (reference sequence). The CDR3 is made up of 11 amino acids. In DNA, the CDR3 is TGCAGTGCCGGGACAGCAGTGGGGCAGTACTTC. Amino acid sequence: CSAGTAVGQYF.

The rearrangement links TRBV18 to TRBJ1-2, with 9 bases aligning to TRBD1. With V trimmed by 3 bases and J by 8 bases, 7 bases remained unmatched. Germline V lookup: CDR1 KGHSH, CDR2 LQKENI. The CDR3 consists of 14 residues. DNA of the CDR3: TGTGCCAGCTCACCGGTGGACAGGGGAGACGGCTACACCTTC. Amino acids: CASSPVDRGDGYTF.

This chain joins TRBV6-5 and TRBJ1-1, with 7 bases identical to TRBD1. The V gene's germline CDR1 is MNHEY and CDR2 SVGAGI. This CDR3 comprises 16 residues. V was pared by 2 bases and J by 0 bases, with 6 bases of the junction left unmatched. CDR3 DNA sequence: TGTGCCAGCAGTTACGGGTGGGACAGCTTGAACACTGAAGCTTTCTTT. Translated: CASSYGWDSLNTEAFF.

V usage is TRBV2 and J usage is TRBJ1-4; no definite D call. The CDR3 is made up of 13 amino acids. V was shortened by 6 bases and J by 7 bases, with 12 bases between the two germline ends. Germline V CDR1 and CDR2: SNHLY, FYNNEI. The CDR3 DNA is TGTGCCAGCAGATCACCGAACGGTGAAAAACTGTTTTTT. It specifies CASRSPNGEKLFF.

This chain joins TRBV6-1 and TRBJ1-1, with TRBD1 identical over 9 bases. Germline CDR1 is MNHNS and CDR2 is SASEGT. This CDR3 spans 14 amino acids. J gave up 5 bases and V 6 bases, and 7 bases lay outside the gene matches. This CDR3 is CASSADRGSTEAFF. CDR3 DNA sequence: TGTGCCAGCAGCGCCGACAGGGGGTCTACTGAAGCTTTCTTT.

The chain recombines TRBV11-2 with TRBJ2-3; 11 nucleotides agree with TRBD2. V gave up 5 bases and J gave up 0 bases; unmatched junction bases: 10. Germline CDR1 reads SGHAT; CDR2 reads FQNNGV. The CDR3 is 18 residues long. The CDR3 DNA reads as TGTGCCAGCAGCCTAACACCGGGACTAGCGGAGAGCACAGATACGCAGTATTTT. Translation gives CASSLTPGLAESTDTQYF.

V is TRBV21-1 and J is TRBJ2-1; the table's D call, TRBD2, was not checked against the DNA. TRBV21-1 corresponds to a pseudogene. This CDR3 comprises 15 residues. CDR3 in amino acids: CASSSEDDGYNEQFF. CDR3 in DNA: TGTGCCAGCAGTTCCGAAGATGACGGGTACAATGAGCAGTTCTTC.

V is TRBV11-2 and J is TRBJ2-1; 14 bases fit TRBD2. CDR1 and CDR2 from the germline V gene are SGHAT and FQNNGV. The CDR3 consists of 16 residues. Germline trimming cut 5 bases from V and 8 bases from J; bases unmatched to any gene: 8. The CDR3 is CASSINPGLAGDEQFF. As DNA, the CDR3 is TGTGCCAGCAGCATCAATCCGGGACTAGCGGGAGATGAGCAGTTCTTC.

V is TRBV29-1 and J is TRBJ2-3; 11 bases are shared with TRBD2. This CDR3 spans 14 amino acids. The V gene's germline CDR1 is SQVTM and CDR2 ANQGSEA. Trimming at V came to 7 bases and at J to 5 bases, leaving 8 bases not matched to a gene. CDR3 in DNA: TGCAGCGATATACTAGCGGGAGATGAAGATACGCAGTATTTT. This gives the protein CSDILAGDEDTQYF.